What follows are 25 T cell receptor beta chains derived from one specimen sequenced in a study of T cells in Graves' hyperthyroidism and ophthalmopathy. Using RNA transcripts as the source, TCR beta CDR3 regions were amplified. Carried out on the TCR CDR3, a first-round RT-PCR used the HTBI primer set. TCRdb reprocessed the multiplex PCR reads with MiXCR, giving one entry per CDR3 protein. In the table there are about 380,000 distinct CDR3 sequences, about 18% of which are singletons. The sequenced material came from blood. These receptors were obtained from a young man with Graves' ophthalmopathy.

Many counts were recorded for this clonotype. This chain links TRBV20-1 with TRBJ2-1; 7 bases match TRBD2. Germline CDR1 DFQATT, CDR2 SNEGSKA (reference sequence). The J segment lost 4 bases and the V segment lost 0 bases, leaving 9 bases of the junction unmatched. The CDR3 length is 16 residues. CDR3 coding DNA: TGCAGTGCTAGAGACCCTTCGGGGGGAGTTTACAATGAGCAGTTCTTC. Amino acid sequence: CSARDPSGGVYNEQFF.

CDR3 sequence: CAWSVGYEQYF. The CDR3 DNA sequence: TGTGCCTGGAGTGTAGGCTACGAGCAGTACTTC. This chain joins TRBV30 and TRBJ2-7; D remains ambiguous. The V end was cut by 0 bases, the J end by 3 bases, with 3 bases between. CDR3 length: 11 amino acids. Germline V gene sequence: CDR1 GTSNPN, CDR2 SVGIG (reference sequence).

This clonotype was seen repeatedly, ten times or more. The chain recombines TRBV9 with TRBJ2-1, with 11 positions matching TRBD2. The CDR3 covers 16 residues. Germline CDR1 reads SGDLS; CDR2 reads YYNGEE. V lost 1 base, J lost 2 bases, and 2 bases stayed unmatched. CDR3 sequence: CASSVLAGGPYNEQFF. The CDR3 bases are TGTGCCAGCAGCGTACTAGCGGGGGGTCCCTACAATGAGCAGTTCTTC.

Ten or more counts support this clonotype. This sequence joins TRBV28 and TRBJ1-2, with 9 bases fitting TRBD1. Unmatched junction bases numbered 10, after V lost 6 bases and J lost 8 bases. The CDR3 is 14 amino acids. Germline CDR1 and CDR2: MDHEN and SYDVKM. The CDR3 loop is CASSSLQGAVGYTF. The CDR3 nucleotides are TGTGCCAGCAGCTCCCTACAGGGGGCGGTCGGCTACACCTTC.

The V gene is TRBV6-1, the J gene TRBJ1-5, with TRBD1 as a possible D gene (5 bases). V shed 1 base and J shed 2 bases, with 12 bases lying between them. Germline CDR1 is MNHNS and CDR2 is SASEGT. The CDR3 is 16 amino acids. In DNA form, the CDR3 reads TGTGCCAGCAGTGAAGTTGTGGGGCAGGGCAATCAGCCCCAGCATTTT. Translated: CASSEVVGQGNQPQHF.

The chain combines TRBV20-1 with TRBJ1-5; a possible D gene is TRBD1 (5 bases). Trimming took off 2 bases at V and 3 bases at J, with 11 bases between the two ends. CDR1 DFQATT and CDR2 SNEGSKA come from the germline V gene (reference sequence). The CDR3 is made up of 14 amino acids. Here the CDR3 reads CSARPLTVNQPQHF. The CDR3 DNA sequence: TGCAGTGCTAGACCATTGACAGTCAATCAGCCCCAGCATTTT.

This clonotype was observed a few times. The rearrangement links TRBV6-6 to TRBJ2-1, with 10 bases lining up with TRBD1. V was pared by 2 bases and J by 7 bases, with 8 bases of the junction left unmatched. There are 16 residues in the CDR3. Germline assignment: CDR1 MNHNY and CDR2 SVGAGI (reference sequence). Here the CDR3 reads CASSYPGTGAENEQFF. CDR3 bases: TGTGCCAGCAGTTACCCCGGGACAGGGGCTGAGAATGAGCAGTTCTTC.

This clonotype has only a few counts. This chain links TRBV15 with TRBJ2-2, with D uncertain. Trimming left V 3 bases short and J 0 bases short, with 5 bases between. CDR3 size: 14 residues. Germline V gene data show CDR1 as LNHNV and CDR2 as YYDKDF (reference sequence). In DNA, the CDR3 is TGTGCCACCAGCAGGCCAACGAACACCGGGGAGCTGTTTTTT. Translated: CATSRPTNTGELFF.

This clonotype was seen only a few times. This chain uses TRBV27 with TRBJ2-7; D perhaps matches TRBD1 (6 bases). CDR3 size: 15 residues. Germline CDR1 MNHEY, CDR2 SMNVEV (reference sequence). The V end was cut by 7 bases, the J end by 2 bases, with 18 bases between. The CDR3 nucleotides are TGTGCCAGCAAAACAATCGGGACACAACCCTACGAGCAGTACTTC. Residues: CASKTIGTQPYEQYF.

The CDR3, as DNA: TGCAGCGGGGGGGGTGTGGGCAACACCATATATTTT. Its translation is CSGGGVGNTIYF. The gene calls are TRBV20-1 and TRBJ1-3, with D possibly matching TRBD1 (5 bases). The CDR3 spans 12 residues. The V gene's germline CDR1 is DFQATT and CDR2 SNEGSKA (reference sequence).

This clonotype was recorded at least ten times. The chain employs TRBV5-1 and TRBJ1-1; the D gene is possibly TRBD1 (5 bases). Trimming removed 0 bases at V and 2 bases at J, with 11 bases between. Looked up from germline, CDR1 is SGHRS and CDR2 is YFSETQ. This CDR3 has 15 amino acids. The CDR3 nucleotides are TGCGCCAGCAGCTTGGGGGGGTCGGGAAACACTGAAGCTTTCTTT. This encodes CASSLGGSGNTEAFF.

This clonotype was detected a few times. This chain connects TRBV20-1 to TRBJ2-2, with no clear D. V dropped 2 bases and J dropped 6 bases, with 7 bases sitting between them. Per the germline V gene, CDR1 is DFQATT and CDR2 is SNEGSKA (reference sequence). The CDR3 has 12 amino acids. The CDR3 is CSARIGPGELFF. DNA for the CDR3: TGCAGTGCTAGAATAGGGCCCGGGGAGCTGTTTTTT.

The J gene is TRBJ1-1, the V gene TRBV6-1, with TRBD1 identical over 7 bases. The CDR3 spans 16 residues. V gave up 10 bases and J gave up 5 bases; unmatched junction bases: 19. Germline assignment: CDR1 MNHNS and CDR2 SASEGT. The CDR3 sequence: CATREFRGSGETEAFF. The CDR3 DNA follows: TGTGCCACAAGAGAATTCAGGGGGTCGGGGGAGACTGAAGCTTTCTTT.

V and J are TRBV10-3 and TRBJ1-5, with D possibly being TRBD1 (6 bases). This CDR3 comprises 13 residues. V was clipped by 7 bases and J by 6 bases, with 13 bases between them. Germline V lookup: CDR1 ENHRY, CDR2 SYGVKD. CDR3 DNA: TGTGCCATCACCTCAGACAGGACTCAGCCCCAGCATTTT. Translation: CAITSDRTQPQHF.

Details on this clonotype: Because the CDR3 is missing its conserved closing phenylalanine or tryptophan, this is likely a read error. The chain joins TRBV5-5 to TRBJ1-2, with 9 bases matching TRBD1. Per germline, CDR1 SGHKS and CDR2 YYEKEE (reference sequence). The CDR3 has 14 residues. The CDR3 protein is CASSLLTGGLGYTL. CDR3 nucleotides: TGCGCCAGCAGCCTTCTGACAGGGGGTTTGGGCTACACCCTC.

This clonotype was counted at least ten times. The chain carries TRBV6-2 or TRBV6-3 and TRBJ2-7; a weak D match, TRBD2 (6 bases). This CDR3 is built from 14 residues. Between the trimmed V and J ends, which lost 5 bases and 1 base, there was a span of 12 bases. Germline CDR1 is MNHEY and CDR2 is SVGEGT. The CDR3 nucleotides read TGTGCCAGCAGTACTGGGGGACTTTCCTACGAGCAGTACTTC. This codes for CASSTGGLSYEQYF.

This clonotype was recorded many times. CDR3 amino acids: CASSATGGGYGYTF. The CDR3 bases are TGCGCCAGCAGCGCCACAGGGGGCGGCTATGGCTACACCTTC. The rearrangement links TRBV5-1 to TRBJ1-2; 9 bases agree with TRBD1. From germline, CDR1 is SGHRS and CDR2 YFSETQ. CDR3 length equals 14 residues. Unmatched junction bases numbered 5, after V lost 4 bases and J lost 4 bases.

There are many counts of this clonotype. The chain carries TRBV10-3 and TRBJ2-7; perhaps TRBD2 as D (5 bases). V lost 3 bases to trimming and J lost 6 bases, with 21 bases between them. CDR3 size: 16 residues. Per germline, CDR1 ENHRY and CDR2 SYGVKD. The CDR3 DNA reads TGTGCCATCAGTGACCCGACCTCACTAGTAATTGGCGAGCAGTACTTC. Its translation: CAISDPTSLVIGEQYF.

This clonotype was observed at least ten times. The chain recombines TRBV12-3 or TRBV12-4 with TRBJ2-7, with TRBD1 matching over 10 bases. The CDR3 covers 16 residues. The J segment lost 1 base and the V segment lost 6 bases, leaving 9 bases of the junction unmatched. DNA for the CDR3: TGTGCCAGCAGCCCGTGGGGGGACAGGGGATCCTACGAGCAGTACTTC. This translates into CASSPWGDRGSYEQYF.

This clonotype appeared a few times. The chain recombines TRBV12-3 or TRBV12-4 with TRBJ2-5; 8 bases map to TRBD1. V lost 5 bases and J lost 5; bases outside the gene matches: 10. This CDR3 has 15 residues. Written as DNA, the CDR3 is TGTGCCAGCAGTAGACAGGGGTCTCCAGGGGAGACCCAGTACTTC. Its translation is CASSRQGSPGETQYF.

The chain uses TRBV11-3 and TRBJ2-3; 7 bases are shared with TRBD1. This CDR3 comprises 15 residues. J was trimmed by 1 base and V by 5 bases; bases with no gene match: 6. CDR1 is SGHNT and CDR2 is YENEEA in the germline V gene. CDR3 DNA: TGTGCCAGCAGCCCCTCCCAGGGGGGCACAGATACGCAGTATTTT. This gives the protein CASSPSQGGTDTQYF.

The chain employs TRBV4-2 and TRBJ2-7, with 11 bases identical to TRBD2. The junction had 5 bases not matched to a gene; V was cut back by 1 base and J by 3 bases. Germline V gene sequence: CDR1 LGHNA, CDR2 YNFKEQ. CDR3 length: 16 amino acids. CDR3 sequence: CASSQGLAGWLYEQYF. For the CDR3, the DNA is TGTGCCAGCAGCCAAGGACTAGCGGGGTGGCTCTACGAGCAGTACTTC.

In this sample, this clonotype turned up many times. V and J are TRBV12-3 or TRBV12-4 and TRBJ2-1; a weak D match, TRBD2 (7 bases). V was clipped by 9 bases and J by 5 bases, with 17 bases between them. The CDR3 contains 14 residues. This chain's CDR3 is CASRAGDIDNEQFF. The CDR3 DNA reads as TGTGCCAGTAGGGCGGGGGACATCGACAATGAGCAGTTCTTC.

This chain uses TRBV7-2 with TRBJ2-3; D tentatively fits TRBD1 or TRBD2 (5 bases each). Germline V gene lookup returns CDR1 SGHTA and CDR2 FQGNSA. The CDR3 totals 15 residues. V was pared by 4 bases and J by 4 bases, with 15 bases between. CDR3 coding DNA: TGTGCCAGCAGCTCCCGGGACCAAAGCGCAGATACGCAGTATTTT. Residues: CASSSRDQSADTQYF.

Comments on this clonotype: A much larger clone differs by one base, so this may be a read error. The chain couples TRBV7-9 to TRBJ2-5; 12 nucleotides match TRBD2. Germline V CDR1 and CDR2: SEHNR, FQNEAQ (reference sequence). The CDR3 loop spans 16 amino acids. V was pared by 6 bases and J by 3 bases, with 8 bases of the junction left unmatched. The CDR3 coding sequence is TGTGCCAGCAGTCGGGACTCTAGCGGGGGGGAAGAGACCCAGTACTTC. The encoded protein is CASSRDSSGGEETQYF.